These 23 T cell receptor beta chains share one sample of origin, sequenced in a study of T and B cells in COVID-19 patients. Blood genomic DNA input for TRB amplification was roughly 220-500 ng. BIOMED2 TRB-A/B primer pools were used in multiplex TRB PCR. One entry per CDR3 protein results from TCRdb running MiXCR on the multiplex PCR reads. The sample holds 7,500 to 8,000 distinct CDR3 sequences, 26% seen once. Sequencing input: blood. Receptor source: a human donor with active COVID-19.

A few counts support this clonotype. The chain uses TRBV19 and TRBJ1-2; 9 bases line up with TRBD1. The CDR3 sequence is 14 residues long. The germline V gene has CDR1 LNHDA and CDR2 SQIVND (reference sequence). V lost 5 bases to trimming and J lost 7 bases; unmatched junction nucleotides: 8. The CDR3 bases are TGTGCCAGTAGTCAACAGGGGGCGGTCTCTGGCTACACCTTC. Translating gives CASSQQGAVSGYTF. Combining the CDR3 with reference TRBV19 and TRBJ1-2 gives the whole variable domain DGGITQSPKYLFRKEGQNVTLSCEQNLNHDAMYWYRQDPGQGLRLIYYSQIVNDFQKGDIAEGYSVSREKKESFPLTVTSAQKNPTAFYLCASSQQGAVSGYTFGSGTRLTVV.

CDR3 DNA: TGTGCCAGCAGCCCAGGGGGGGGCCCCAAAATCTACGAGCAGTACTTC. Protein: CASSPGGGPKIYEQYF. The chain joins TRBV4-2 to TRBJ2-7; D may match TRBD1 or TRBD2 (7 bases each). Trimming took 4 bases from V and 3 from J, leaving 19 bases between them. The germline V gene encodes CDR1 LGHNA and CDR2 YNFKEQ. This CDR3 has 16 residues.

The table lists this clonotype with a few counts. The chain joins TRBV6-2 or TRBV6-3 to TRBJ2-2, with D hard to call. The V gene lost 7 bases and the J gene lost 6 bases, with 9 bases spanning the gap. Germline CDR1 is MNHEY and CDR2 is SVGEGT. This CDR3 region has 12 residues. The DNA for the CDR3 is TGTGCCAGCAAACCCCCTCCCGGGGAGCTGTTTTTT. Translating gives CASKPPPGELFF.

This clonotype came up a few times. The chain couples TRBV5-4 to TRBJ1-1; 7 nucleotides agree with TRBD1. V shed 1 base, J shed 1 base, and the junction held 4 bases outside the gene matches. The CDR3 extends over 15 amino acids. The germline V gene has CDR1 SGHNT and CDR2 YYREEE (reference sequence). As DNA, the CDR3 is TGTGCCAGCAGCTTGAGCAGGACAGGGAACACTGAAGCTTTCTTT. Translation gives CASSLSRTGNTEAFF.

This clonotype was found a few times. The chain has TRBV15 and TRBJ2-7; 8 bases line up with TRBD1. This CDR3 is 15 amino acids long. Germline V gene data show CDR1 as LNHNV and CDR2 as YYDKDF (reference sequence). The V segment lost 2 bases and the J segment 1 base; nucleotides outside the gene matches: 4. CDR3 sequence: CATSRTGTGSYEQYF. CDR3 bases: TGTGCCACCAGCAGAACCGGGACAGGATCCTACGAGCAGTACTTC.

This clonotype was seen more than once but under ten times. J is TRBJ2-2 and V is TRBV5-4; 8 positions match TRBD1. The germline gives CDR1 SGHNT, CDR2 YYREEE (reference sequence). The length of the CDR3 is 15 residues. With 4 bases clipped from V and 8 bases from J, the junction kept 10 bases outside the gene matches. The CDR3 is CASSIQGVFLGELFF. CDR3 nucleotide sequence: TGTGCCAGCAGCATACAGGGGGTCTTTCTAGGGGAGCTGTTTTTT.

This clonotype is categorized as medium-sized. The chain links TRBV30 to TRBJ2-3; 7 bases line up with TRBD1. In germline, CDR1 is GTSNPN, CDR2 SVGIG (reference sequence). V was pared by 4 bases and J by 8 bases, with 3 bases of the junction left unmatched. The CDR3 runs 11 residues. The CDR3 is CAWITGATQYF. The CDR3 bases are TGTGCCTGGATAACAGGGGCTACGCAGTATTTT.

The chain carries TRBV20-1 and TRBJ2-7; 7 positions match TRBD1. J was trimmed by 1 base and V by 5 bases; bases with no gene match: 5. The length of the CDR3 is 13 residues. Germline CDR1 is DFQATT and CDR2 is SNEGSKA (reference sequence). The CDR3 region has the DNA TGCAGTGCTGGGACAGTTAGGTCCTACGAGCAGTACTTC. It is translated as CSAGTVRSYEQYF.

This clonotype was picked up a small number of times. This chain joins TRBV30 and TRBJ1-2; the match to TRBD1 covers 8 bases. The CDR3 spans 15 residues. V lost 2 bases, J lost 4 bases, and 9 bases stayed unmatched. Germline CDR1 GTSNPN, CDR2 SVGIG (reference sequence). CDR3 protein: CAWSPGDRGAYGYTF. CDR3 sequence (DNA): TGTGCCTGGAGTCCCGGAGACAGGGGCGCCTATGGCTACACCTTC. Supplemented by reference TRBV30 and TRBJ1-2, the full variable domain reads SQTIHQWPATLVQPVGSPLSLECTVEGTSNPNLYWYRQAAGRGLQLLFYSVGIGQISSEVPQNLSASRPQDRQFILSSKKLLLSDSGFYLCAWSPGDRGAYGYTFGSGTRLTVV.

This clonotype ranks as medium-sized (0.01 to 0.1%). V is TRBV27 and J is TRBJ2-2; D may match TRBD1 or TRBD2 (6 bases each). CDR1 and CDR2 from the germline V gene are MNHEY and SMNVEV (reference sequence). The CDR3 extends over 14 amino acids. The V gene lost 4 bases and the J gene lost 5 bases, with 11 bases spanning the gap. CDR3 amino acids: CASSWGRETGELFF. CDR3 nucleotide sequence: TGTGCCAGCAGTTGGGGGCGGGAAACCGGGGAGCTGTTTTTT.

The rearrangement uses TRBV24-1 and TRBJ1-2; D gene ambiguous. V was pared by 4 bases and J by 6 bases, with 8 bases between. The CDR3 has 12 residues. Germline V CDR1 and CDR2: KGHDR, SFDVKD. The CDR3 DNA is TGTGCCACCAGTGACCCCGTCAATGGCTACACCTTC. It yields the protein CATSDPVNGYTF.

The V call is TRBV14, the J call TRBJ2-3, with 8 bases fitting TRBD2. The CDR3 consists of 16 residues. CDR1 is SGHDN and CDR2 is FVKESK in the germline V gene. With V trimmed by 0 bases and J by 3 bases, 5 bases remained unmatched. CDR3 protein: CASSQDLGGATDTQYF. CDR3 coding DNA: TGTGCCAGCAGCCAAGATCTCGGGGGGGCAACAGATACGCAGTATTTT.

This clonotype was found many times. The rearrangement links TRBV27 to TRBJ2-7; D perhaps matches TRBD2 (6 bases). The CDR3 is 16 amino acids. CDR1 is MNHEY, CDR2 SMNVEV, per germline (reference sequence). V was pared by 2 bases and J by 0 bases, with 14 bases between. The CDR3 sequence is CASSLKGLPSSYEQYF. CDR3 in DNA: TGTGCCAGCAGTTTAAAGGGACTCCCGAGCTCCTACGAGCAGTACTTC.

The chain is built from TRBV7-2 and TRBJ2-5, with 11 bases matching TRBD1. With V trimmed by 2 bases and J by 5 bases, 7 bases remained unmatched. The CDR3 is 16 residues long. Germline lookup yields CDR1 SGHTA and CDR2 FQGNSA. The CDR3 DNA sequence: TGTGCCAGCAGCTTAATCGGGACAGGGGGTTCCGAGACCCAGTACTTC. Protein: CASSLIGTGGSETQYF.

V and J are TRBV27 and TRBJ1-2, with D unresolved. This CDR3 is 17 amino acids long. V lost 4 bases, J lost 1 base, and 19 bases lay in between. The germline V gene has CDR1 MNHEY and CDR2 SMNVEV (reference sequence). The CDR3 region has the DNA TGTGCCAGCAGTTCCCACCCCAACCGACTCAGTAACTATGGCTACACCTTC. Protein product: CASSSHPNRLSNYGYTF.

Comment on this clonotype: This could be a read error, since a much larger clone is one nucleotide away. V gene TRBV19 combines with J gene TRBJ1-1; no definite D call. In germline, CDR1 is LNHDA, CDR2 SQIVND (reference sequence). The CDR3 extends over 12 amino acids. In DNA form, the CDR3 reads TGTGCCAGTAGCGGACTTCTCACTAAAGCTTTCTTT. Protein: CASSGLLTKAFF.

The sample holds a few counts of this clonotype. The CDR3 nucleotides are TGTGCCAGCAGTTTTAGGCTAGTCAATGAGCAGTTCTTC. The encoded protein is CASSFRLVNEQFF. The rearrangement joins TRBV27 to TRBJ2-1; D is unclear. The CDR3 contains 13 residues. V was clipped by 3 bases and J by 6 bases, with 9 bases between them. The germline V gene encodes CDR1 MNHEY and CDR2 SMNVEV (reference sequence).

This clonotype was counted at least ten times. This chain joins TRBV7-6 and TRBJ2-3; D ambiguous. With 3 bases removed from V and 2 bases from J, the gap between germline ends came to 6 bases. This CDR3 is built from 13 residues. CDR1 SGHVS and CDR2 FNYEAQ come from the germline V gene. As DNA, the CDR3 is TGTGCCAGCAGCTTCGGTACCACAGATACGCAGTATTTT. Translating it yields CASSFGTTDTQYF.

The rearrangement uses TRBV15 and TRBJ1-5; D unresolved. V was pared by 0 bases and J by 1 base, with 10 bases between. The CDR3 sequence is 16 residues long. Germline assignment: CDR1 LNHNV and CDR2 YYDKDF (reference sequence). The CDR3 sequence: CATSREWPKSNQPQHF. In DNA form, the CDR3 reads TGTGCCACCAGCAGAGAGTGGCCGAAGAGCAATCAGCCCCAGCATTTT.

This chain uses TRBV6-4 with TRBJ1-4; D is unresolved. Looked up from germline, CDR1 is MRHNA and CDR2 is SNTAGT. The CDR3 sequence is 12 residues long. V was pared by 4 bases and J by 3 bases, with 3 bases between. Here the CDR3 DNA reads TGTGCCAGCAGTGTTGCTAATGAAAAACTGTTTTTT. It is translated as CASSVANEKLFF.

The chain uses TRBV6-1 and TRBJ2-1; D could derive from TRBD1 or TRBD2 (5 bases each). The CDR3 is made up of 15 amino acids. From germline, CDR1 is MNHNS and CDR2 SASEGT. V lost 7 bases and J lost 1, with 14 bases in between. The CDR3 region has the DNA TGTGCCAGCATCACCCGGGGCTCTTCCTACAATGAGCAGTTCTTC. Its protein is CASITRGSSYNEQFF.

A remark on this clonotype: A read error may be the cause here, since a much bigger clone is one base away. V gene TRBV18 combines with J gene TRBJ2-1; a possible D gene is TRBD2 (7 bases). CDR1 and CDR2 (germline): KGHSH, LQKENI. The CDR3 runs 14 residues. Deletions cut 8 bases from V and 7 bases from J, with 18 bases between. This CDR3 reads CASAPQGGSNEQFF. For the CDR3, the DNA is TGTGCCAGCGCCCCACAGGGAGGGAGTAATGAGCAGTTCTTC.

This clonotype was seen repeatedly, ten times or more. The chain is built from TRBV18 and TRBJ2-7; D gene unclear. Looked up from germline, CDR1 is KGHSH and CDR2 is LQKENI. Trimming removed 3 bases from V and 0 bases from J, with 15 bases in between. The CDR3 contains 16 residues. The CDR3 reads CASSPNKAPRSYEQYF. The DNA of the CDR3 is TGTGCCAGCTCACCCAACAAGGCCCCTCGCTCCTACGAGCAGTACTTC.